These 8 T cell receptor beta chains came from one sample sequenced in a study of CD8+ T cells in alopecia areata. A sort of pooled cutaneous lymph node cells used CD4, CD8alpha, NKG2D, NKG2ACE and other stains. RNA, once extracted, was reverse transcribed into cDNA for use as the sequencing template. Sequencing was performed with immunoSEQ multiplex PCR; in TCRdb, only in-frame clones are kept and a portion is missing. This sample comprises 270,000 or so clones, none seen once only. The sample was CD4+ T cells sorted from a lymph node. These receptors came from a C3H/HeJ mouse with alopecia areata. The strain is characterized by the MHC haplotype H2-k.

In the case of this clone: The listed genes are named as in mouse. The read ends 4 residues early relative to the CDR3; the germline J gene fills the gap. The chain combines TRBV19 with TRBJ2-7; no clear D gene. The CDR3 is 14 residues long. Germline V lookup: CDR1 FNHDT, CDR2 SITEND (reference sequence). Trimming removed 2 bases at V and 0 bases at J, with 9 bases between. Here the CDR3 reads CASSMRSSSYEQYF. The sequenced part of the CDR3 DNA is TGTGCCAGCAGTATGAGGTCGAGCTCCTAT.

This clone was counted between two and nine times. Because the CDR3's place on the DNA is in doubt, the DNA is left out and the CDR3 is given as listed by TCRdb. The genes and germline here are from mouse. J is TRBJ2-4 and V is TRBV23; no check of the table's D call, TRBD1, against the DNA was made. The CDR3 comprises 14 residues, both ends counted. Germline V lookup: CDR1 KGHTA, CDR2 FQNQQP. The CDR3 protein is CAPAVNQDRNTLYF.

This clone was observed a few times. Mouse names are used for the genes. Other DNA sequences within the sample encode an identical CDR3. The sequenced CDR3 bases are TGCACCTGCAGTGCACCGGGACTGGGGCAAGAC. Translated: CTCSAPGLGQD. The CDR3 reads in full as CTCSAPGLGQDTQYF. The chain recombines TRBV1 with TRBJ2-5; TRBD2 aligns across 10 bases. The read ends 4 residues early relative to the CDR3; the germline J gene fills the gap. Germline loops: CDR1 NSQYPW, CDR2 LRSPGD (reference sequence). V was pared by 2 bases and J by 3 bases, with 2 bases of the junction left unmatched. This CDR3 has 15 residues.

This clone was seen a few times. Germline and genes here are mouse. The read is 4 residues too short to cover the CDR3 end, so that end is filled in from the germline J gene. This chain links TRBV1 with TRBJ2-5; 13 bases are a match to TRBD2. The CDR3 has 17 residues. The V gene's germline CDR1 is NSQYPW and CDR2 LRSPGD (reference sequence). CDR3 in amino acids: CTCSAAGLGGREDTQYF. The part of the CDR3 DNA that was read is TGCACCTGCAGTGCAGCTGGACTGGGGGGGCGCGAAGAC.

About this clone itself: Gene names are the mouse ones. The read falls 4 residues short of the CDR3 end, and the missing part is taken from the germline J gene. This chain links TRBV13-1 with TRBJ2-2, with D possibly TRBD1 on 6 matching bases. V dropped 1 base and J dropped 3 bases, with 7 bases sitting between them. CDR3 length equals 14 residues. Germline V gene lookup returns CDR1 NSHNY and CDR2 SYGAGN. The CDR3 protein is CASSDQGYTGQLYF. The CDR3 DNA, read in part, is TGTGCCAGCAGTGATCAGGGGTACACCGGG.

Turning to this clone: Gene names are mouse gene names. The CDR3 goes on 4 residues after the read ends, and that part is filled in from the germline J gene. Other DNA sequences of this sample code for an identical CDR3. The chain combines TRBV1 with TRBJ2-7; maybe TRBD1 (6 bases). This CDR3 comprises 15 residues. Looked up from germline, CDR1 is NSQYPW and CDR2 is LRSPGD (reference sequence). V gave up 0 bases and J gave up 0 bases, with 9 bases separating them. CDR3 DNA (partial): TGCACCTGCAGTGCAGATAGGGGGAGCTCCTAT. Translated, it gives CTCSADRGSSY. The whole CDR3 protein reads CTCSADRGSSYEQYF. Based on the CDR3 plus reference TRBV1 and TRBJ2-7, the full variable domain is VTLLEQNPRWRLVPRGQAVNLRCILKNSQYPWMSWYQQDLQKQLQWLFTLRSPGDKEVKSLPGADYLATRVTDTELRLQVANMSQGRTLYCTCSADRGSSYEQYFGPGTRLTVL.

A word on this clone: Mouse names are used for the genes. The CDR3 end falls 4 residues outside the read, so it is completed with the germline J gene. Other nucleotide sequences in the sample specify the same CDR3. The chain uses TRBV1 and TRBJ1-2, with D maybe TRBD1 (6 bases). V gave up 1 base and J gave up 0 bases, with 9 bases separating them. This CDR3 comprises 15 residues. Per germline, CDR1 NSQYPW and CDR2 LRSPGD (reference sequence). CDR3 region: CTCSAVGTTNSDYTF. Partial CDR3 DNA: TGCACCTGCAGTGCAGTTGGGACAACAAACTCC.

With regard to this clone: Germline and genes: mouse. The CDR3 goes on 4 residues after the read ends, and that part is filled in from the germline J gene. Other DNA sequences within the sample encode an identical CDR3. The chain has TRBV19 and TRBJ1-2, with 7 bases identical to TRBD1. V lost 5 bases and J lost 0; bases outside the gene matches: 4. Germline CDR1 reads FNHDT; CDR2 reads SITEND (reference sequence). The CDR3 sequence is 14 residues long. The CDR3 loop is CASSPGQTNSDYTF. Partial CDR3 DNA: TGTGCCAGCAGCCCGGGACAGACAAACTCC.